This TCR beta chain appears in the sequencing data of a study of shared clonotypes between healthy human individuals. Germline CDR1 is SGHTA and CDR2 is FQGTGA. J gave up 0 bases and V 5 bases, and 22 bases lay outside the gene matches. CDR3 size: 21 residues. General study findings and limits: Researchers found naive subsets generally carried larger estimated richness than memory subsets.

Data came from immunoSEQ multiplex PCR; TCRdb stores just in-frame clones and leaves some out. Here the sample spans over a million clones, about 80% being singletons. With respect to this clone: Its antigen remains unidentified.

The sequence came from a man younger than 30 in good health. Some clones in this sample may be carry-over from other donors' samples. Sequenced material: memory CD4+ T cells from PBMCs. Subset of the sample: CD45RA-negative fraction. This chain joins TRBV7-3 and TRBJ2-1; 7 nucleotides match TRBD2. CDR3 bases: TGTGCCAGCAGCCACTATAGGAGGCGGGAGACCACGTTGAGCTCCTACAATGAGCAGTTCTTC. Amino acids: CASSHYRRRETTLSSYNEQFF. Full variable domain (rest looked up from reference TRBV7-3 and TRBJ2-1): GAGVSQTPSNKVTEKGKYVELRCDPISGHTALYWYRQSLGQGPEFLIYFQGTGAADDSGLPNDRFFAVRPEGSVSTLKIQRTERGDSAVYLCASSHYRRRETTLSSYNEQFFGPGTRLTVL.